The clone carrying this TCR beta chain was seen repeatedly, ten times or more. This sample was included in a study of CD8 T cells in ankylosing spondylitis. The CDR3 is 12 amino acids. Trimming stripped 4 bases from V and 7 bases from J, with 14 bases between. CDR1 is DFQATT, CDR2 SNEGSKA, per germline (reference sequence). A single record per CDR3 protein comes from TCRdb applying MiXCR to the 5' RACE reads. The sample yields 200,000 to 300,000 distinct CDR3 sequences, around 10% seen once. Sequenced material: blood, either unsorted or a sorted T cell fraction (not recorded which). The chain joins TRBV20-1 to TRBJ2-7; weak D call: TRBD1 (6 bases). This sequence was found in a male donor with ankylosing spondylitis or in good health (not recorded which). The chain's CDR3 is CSATLSGTEQYF. The CDR3 region has the DNA TGCAGTGCTACCTTATCCGGGACAGAGCAGTACTTC.